Detailed here is one T cell receptor (beta chain). The data stem from a study of T cell changes during pregnancy in multiple sclerosis. The method was immunoSEQ multiplex PCR; TCRdb's version includes in-frame clones alone and lacks a portion of them. The data hold more than 40,000 clones, with about 94% observed a single time. The V end lost 2 bases, the J end lost 5 bases, and 19 bases lay between the germline ends. CDR1 is GTSNPN, CDR2 SVGIG, per germline (reference sequence). CDR3 size: 16 residues. This rearrangement joins TRBV30 to TRBJ2-1, with a possible D match to TRBD2 (7 bases). The receptor was isolated from a female donor with multiple sclerosis, enrolled in a pregnancy study. The material was CD8+ T cells from peripheral blood mononuclear cells, obtained in the first trimester of pregnancy. The DNA for the CDR3 is TGTGCCTGGAGTAACCCCATGCGGGGGCCCCACAATGAGCAGTTCTTC. It yields the protein CAWSNPMRGPHNEQFF.